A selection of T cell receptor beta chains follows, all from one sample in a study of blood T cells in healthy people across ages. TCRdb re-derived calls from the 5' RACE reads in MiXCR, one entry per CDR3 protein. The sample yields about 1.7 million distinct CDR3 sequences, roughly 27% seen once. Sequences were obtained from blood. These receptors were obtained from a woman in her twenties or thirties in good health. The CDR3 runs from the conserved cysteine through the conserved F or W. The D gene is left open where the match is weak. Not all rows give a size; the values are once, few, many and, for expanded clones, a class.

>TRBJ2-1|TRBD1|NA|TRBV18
CASSPGTARRGRQFF
TGTGCCAGCTCACCAGGGACAGCCCGACGGGGACGGCAGTTCTTC
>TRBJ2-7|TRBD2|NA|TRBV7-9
CASSQKRGEISYEQYF
TGTGCCAGCAGCCAAAAGCGGGGAGAAATAAGCTACGAGCAGTACTTC
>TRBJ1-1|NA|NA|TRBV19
CASMGGGRTEAFF
TGTGCCAGTATGGGGGGGGGGCGAACTGAAGCTTTCTTT
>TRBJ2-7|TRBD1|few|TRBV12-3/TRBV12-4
CASSFQGGGKEQYF
TGTGCCAGCAGTTTTCAAGGGGGCGGAAAAGAGCAGTACTTC
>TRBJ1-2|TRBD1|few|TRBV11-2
CASSLGTGGFGYTF
TGTGCCAGCAGCCTCGGGACAGGGGGCTTCGGCTACACCTTC
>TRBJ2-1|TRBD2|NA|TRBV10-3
CAISAGLANEQFF
TGTGCCATCAGTGCGGGACTAGCCAATGAGCAGTTCTTC
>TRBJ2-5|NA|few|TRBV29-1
CSVEGGSYSASEQYF
TGCAGCGTTGAAGGTGGGTCTTACAGCGCGAGTGAGCAGTACTTC
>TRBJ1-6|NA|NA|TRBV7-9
CASSLAAGANSPLHF
TGTGCCAGCAGCTTAGCGGCAGGGGCAAATTCACCCCTCCACTTT
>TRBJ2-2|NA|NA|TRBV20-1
CSARGAEAGELFF
TGCAGTGCTAGAGGAGCGGAGGCCGGGGAGCTGTTTTTT
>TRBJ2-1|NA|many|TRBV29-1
CSVTGAAGSSYNEQFF
TGCAGCGTTACTGGGGCGGCGGGTAGCTCCTACAATGAGCAGTTCTTC
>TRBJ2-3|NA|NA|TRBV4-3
CASSQVASGTDTQYF
TGCGCCAGCAGCCAAGTCGCTAGCGGCACAGATACGCAGTATTTT
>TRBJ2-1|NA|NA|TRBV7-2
CASSPPGSLLTNEQFF
TGTGCCAGCAGCCCCCCGGGATCTTTACTAACCAATGAGCAGTTCTTC
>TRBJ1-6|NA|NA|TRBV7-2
CASSLAAGPGVGALHF
TGTGCCAGCAGCTTAGCGGCGGGGCCCGGCGTTGGGGCCCTCCACTTT
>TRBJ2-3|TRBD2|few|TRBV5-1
CASSLATGGSDTQYF
TGCGCCAGCAGCTTGGCGACGGGAGGATCAGATACGCAGTATTTT
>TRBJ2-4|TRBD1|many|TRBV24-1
CATSDRPGTGAKNIQYF
TGTGCCACCAGTGACCGTCCCGGGACAGGGGCCAAAAACATTCAGTACTTC
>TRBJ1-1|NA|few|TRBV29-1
CSSRNTEAFF
TGCAGCTCTCGGAACACTGAAGCTTTCTTT